The T cell receptor (beta chain) described here comes from a study of T cell responses to AZD1222 COVID-19 vaccine (dated by TCRdb to the early 2020s). Some background on the complete study: TCR sequencing was performed for 230 to 250 trial participants, of whom 200 to 220 were given two doses of AZD1222 and around 25 were given two doses of MenACWY control vaccine. Enrollment into the trials was organized by age into subgroups of 18-55, 56-69 and 70-plus years, and those subgroups contained approximately 160, 26 and 62 TCR-sequenced participants, respectively.

The CDR3 regions of human TCRbeta chains were subjected to immunosequencing. On the study's bioinformatics: Repertoire TCRs were matched against a reference library of SARS-CoV-2-specific TCRs generated with the MIRA antigen-specificity platform. Breadth was defined as the fraction of unique TCRs that were SARS-CoV-2-associated. Depth was defined as the fraction of total T cells that were SARS-CoV-2-associated. Using the MIRA data, each spike-specific TCR was mapped to the spike region that the TCR reacts to and placed in a CD4 or CD8 class. Log10-transformed breadth and depth values were compared by one-way ANOVA with Sidak's multiple comparisons tests. TCRdb retrieved this table from immuneACCESS and kept in-frame rearrangements only. Not all clones are present; in checked studies, unresolved V genes account for under half, and no reason is known for the remainder. D and trimming were read from the DNA, whereas the V and J calls and clone size are those reported in that table. The sample has 92,000 or so clones on record, about nine tenths of them singletons. Approximately 5% of the sample goes to the ten largest clones.

Sample time point, as interpreted from the label and publication: about 28 days (+/-7) after the second vaccine dose. Because spike-specific TCR depth and breadth did not differ between the two schedules, AZD1222 recipients who got a second dose at roughly 4 weeks were pooled with those who got a second dose at roughly 12 weeks. Vaccinee samples came from UK trials COV001 and COV002, including a single-blind randomized controlled phase 2/3 trial of AZD1222 (ChAdOx1 nCoV-19) in healthy adults. For TCRbeta chain sequencing, PBMC samples were collected from trial participants at day 0 and at day 28 after the second dose. Between the V and J ends, shortened by 9 bases and 1 base respectively, the junction contains 18 bases. Inclusive of the bounding cysteine and phenylalanine, the CDR3 is 15 residues long. The sequence is cut down to CDR3 DNA, 45 bases in frame from base 1. Looking up the germline V gene (reference sequence) yields CDR1 LNHDA and CDR2 SQIVND.

Broader findings and caveats from the paper: Only six or seven AZD1222 recipients were SARS-CoV-2 seropositive at baseline, limiting conclusions about previously exposed vaccinees. In the small 56-69-year group, the increase in depth fell short of significance, most likely because of low power. Most participants were white British and females outnumbered males, and the authors suggested that clonal diversity may have been underestimated. The whole spike protein was spanned by vaccine-associated CD4 TCRs, and dominant responses were seen in regions 160-218 and 743-854. Epitopes outside the regions mutated in the B.1.351 and B.1.1.7 variants were reportedly recognized by nearly half of the unique spike-specific TCRs. Spike-specific TCR breadth and depth rose significantly after two AZD1222 doses compared with day 0 and with MenACWY recipients. No day 14 peak-response samples were available, so repertoires were characterized only after the peak T cell response.

Comments on this clone: Its cognate antigen has yet to be identified. Base qualities are missing; no much larger clone stands one base away.

The source is an adult who received the AZD1222 COVID-19 vaccine. The chain was built from TRBV19 and TRBJ1-1; TRBD1 might be the D gene, on 5 matching bases. The sequenced sample was peripheral blood, obtained 28 days after the second AZD1222 dose. Here the CDR3 is given as CASTINRKGNTEAFF. In nucleotides, the sequence is TGTGCCAGCACAATCAACAGGAAAGGGAACACTGAAGCTTTCTTT.